The 4 T cell receptor beta chains below come from one sample, sequenced in a study of blood T cell repertoires in COVID-19. Repertoires were generated with immunoSEQ multiplex PCR, while TCRdb's copy carries only in-frame clones and drops some. The sample consists of 310,000 or so clones, around 89% of them appearing once. The specimen was peripheral blood. All receptors come from a woman aged 45-59 years with active or convalescent COVID-19.

V is TRBV9 and J is TRBJ2-5; D is perhaps TRBD2 (5 bases). The CDR3 runs 14 residues. Trimming shortened V by 3 bases and J by 5 bases, and 14 bases separated the two germline ends. The germline V gene encodes CDR1 SGDLS and CDR2 YYNGEE. The CDR3 nucleotides are TGTGCCAGCAGCGCCGCCTCGAGGGCGGAGACCCAGTACTTC. Residues: CASSAASRAETQYF.

The chain recombines TRBV6-2 or TRBV6-3 with TRBJ2-5; maybe TRBD1 (5 bases). With 6 bases removed from V and 1 base from J, the gap between germline ends came to 12 bases. The CDR3 covers 14 residues. The germline CDR1 and CDR2 sequences are MNHEY and SVGEGT. DNA of the CDR3: TGTGCCAGCAGCCCCGTTGGGGCCCAAGAGACCCAGTACTTC. It specifies CASSPVGAQETQYF.

V and J are TRBV28 and TRBJ2-5; D call uncertain. The CDR3 is made up of 13 amino acids. The V end lost 8 bases, the J end lost 0 bases, and 10 bases lay between the germline ends. From germline, CDR1 is MDHEN and CDR2 SYDVKM. The CDR3 sequence is CASSRSNQETQYF. CDR3 in DNA: TGTGCCAGCTCTAGGTCGAACCAAGAGACCCAGTACTTC.

Worth noting for this clone: At one end the junction does not follow the germline gene, possibly because of a read error. This chain joins TRBV11-2 and TRBJ2-7, with 9 bases fitting TRBD2. Germline V lookup: CDR1 SGHAT, CDR2 FQNNGV. The CDR3 sequence is 14 residues long. CDR3 coding DNA: TGTGCCAGCAGCTTAGATCCGGGACTAGCAGAGGAATGCTTC. Its protein is CASSLDPGLAEECF.